The T cell receptor (beta chain) under discussion was sequenced for a study of T cell repertoires in cytomegalovirus infection. Looking at the study overall: Public TCR beta signatures indicated both CMV infection and matching HLA type. Findings and limits, study-wide: HLA-C-restricted TCR beta clonotypes specific for CMV led the ex vivo response.

In its sample, this clonotype was seen many times. What it binds is unknown. One entry per CDR3 protein, called by TCRdb with MiXCR from the reads. In the table there are 350,000 to 500,000 distinct CDR3 sequences, roughly a third of which are singletons. Trimming removed 5 bases at V and 4 bases at J, with 15 bases between. This CDR3 has 14 residues. The germline gives CDR1 SGHVS, CDR2 FQNEAQ. This clonotype originated in a human donor in good health (CMV status not recorded). Some clones in this sample may be carry-over from other donors' samples. The material sequenced was PBMCs. This chain links TRBV7-8 with TRBJ2-7; D uncertain. The CDR3 bases are TGTGCCAGCAGCCCCCTGGGTATCGGATACGAGCAGTACTTC. As protein: CASSPLGIGYEQYF.